This TCR beta chain was profiled in a study of blood T cells in healthy people across ages. Next came a second PCR, run for about 7 to 12 cycles, which used a sample-barcoded 5' primer along with a J-beta primer mix. Using its own MiXCR run on the 5' RACE reads, TCRdb lists one record per CDR3 protein. Of about 570,000 distinct CDR3 sequences listed, about 25% are singletons. About this clonotype itself: No antigen is known for it.

Whole-study results and caveats: Long-lived and aged donors differed, with more naive CD4+ cells and higher diversity in the long-lived.

Germline V gene lookup returns CDR1 SNHLY and CDR2 FYNNEI. Trimming took off 6 bases at V and 2 bases at J, with 8 bases between the two ends. This CDR3 spans 12 amino acids. This sample also belongs to another study, concerning T cells of mothers and their children. That paper adds: A few healthy Caucasian mothers and their six children were the donors. When the second PCR was run, its M1S primer added sample barcodes and 2-4 random nucleotides.

The chain is built from TRBV2 and TRBJ2-7; the D gene is possibly TRBD2 (6 bases). Material: blood. The sequence was collected from a boy between 2 and 10 years old in good health. The CDR3 is CASRGLPYEQYF. In DNA, the CDR3 is TGTGCCAGCAGGGGACTGCCCTACGAGCAGTACTTC. Supplemented by reference TRBV2 and TRBJ2-7, the full variable domain reads EPEVTQTPSHQVTQMGQEVILRCVPISNHLYFYWYRQILGQKVEFLVSFYNNEISEKSEIFDDQFSVERPDGSNFTLKIRSTKLEDSAMYFCASRGLPYEQYFGPGTRLTVT.